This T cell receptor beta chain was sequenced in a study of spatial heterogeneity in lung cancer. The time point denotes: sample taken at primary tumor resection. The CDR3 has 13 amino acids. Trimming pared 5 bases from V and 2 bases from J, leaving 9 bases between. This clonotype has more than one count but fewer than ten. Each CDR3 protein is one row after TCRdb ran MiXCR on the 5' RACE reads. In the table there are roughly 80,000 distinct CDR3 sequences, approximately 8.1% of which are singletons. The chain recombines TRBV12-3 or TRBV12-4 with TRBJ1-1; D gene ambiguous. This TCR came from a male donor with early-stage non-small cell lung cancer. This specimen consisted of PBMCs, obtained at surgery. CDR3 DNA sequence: TGTGCCAGCAGTATGCGAAGAAACACTGAAGCTTTCTTT. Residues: CASSMRRNTEAFF.